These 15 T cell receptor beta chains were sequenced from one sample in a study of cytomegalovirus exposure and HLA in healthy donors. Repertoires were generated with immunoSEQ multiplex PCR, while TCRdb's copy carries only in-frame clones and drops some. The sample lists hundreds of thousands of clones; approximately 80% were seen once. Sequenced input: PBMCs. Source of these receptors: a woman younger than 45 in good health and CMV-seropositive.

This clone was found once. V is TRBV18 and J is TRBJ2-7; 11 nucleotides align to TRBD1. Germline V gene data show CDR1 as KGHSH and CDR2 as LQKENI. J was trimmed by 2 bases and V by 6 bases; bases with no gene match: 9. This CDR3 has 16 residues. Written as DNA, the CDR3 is TGTGCCAGCTCGCCCAAAAGGGACAGGGGGGCCTACGAGCAGTACTTC. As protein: CASSPKRDRGAYEQYF.

Here the CDR3 reads CASSLGTGWGETQYF. CDR3 sequence (DNA): TGCGCCAGCAGCTTGGGGACAGGGTGGGGAGAGACCCAGTACTTC. The rearrangement uses TRBV5-1 and TRBJ2-5; 8 bases agree with TRBD1. V gave up 0 bases and J gave up 4 bases; unmatched junction bases: 5. The CDR3 spans 15 residues. Germline V lookup: CDR1 SGHRS, CDR2 YFSETQ.

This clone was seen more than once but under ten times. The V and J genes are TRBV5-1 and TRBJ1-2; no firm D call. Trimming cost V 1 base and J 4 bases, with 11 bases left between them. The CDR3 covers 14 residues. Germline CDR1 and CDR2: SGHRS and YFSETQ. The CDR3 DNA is TGCGCCAGCAGCTTGACCAGAGTAGGCTATGGCTACACCTTC. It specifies CASSLTRVGYGYTF.

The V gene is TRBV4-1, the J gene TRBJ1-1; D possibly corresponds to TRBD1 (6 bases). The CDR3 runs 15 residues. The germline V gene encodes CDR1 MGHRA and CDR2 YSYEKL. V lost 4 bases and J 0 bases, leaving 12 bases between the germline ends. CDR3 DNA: TGCGCCAGCAGCCTCCCCGGACAGTTGAACACTGAAGCTTTCTTT. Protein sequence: CASSLPGQLNTEAFF.

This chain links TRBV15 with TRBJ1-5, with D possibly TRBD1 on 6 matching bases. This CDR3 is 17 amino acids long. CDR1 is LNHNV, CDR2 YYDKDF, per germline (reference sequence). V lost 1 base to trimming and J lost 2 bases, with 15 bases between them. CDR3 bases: TGTGCCACCAGCAGAGTTACAGGGACTATTGGCAATCAGCCCCAGCATTTT. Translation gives CATSRVTGTIGNQPQHF.

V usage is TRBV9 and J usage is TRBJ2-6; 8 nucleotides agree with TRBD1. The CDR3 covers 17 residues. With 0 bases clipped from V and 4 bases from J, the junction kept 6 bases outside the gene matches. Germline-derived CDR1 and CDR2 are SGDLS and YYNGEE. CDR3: CASSVGDRFLGANVLTF. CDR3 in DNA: TGTGCCAGCAGCGTAGGGGACAGGTTTTTAGGGGCCAACGTCCTGACTTTC.

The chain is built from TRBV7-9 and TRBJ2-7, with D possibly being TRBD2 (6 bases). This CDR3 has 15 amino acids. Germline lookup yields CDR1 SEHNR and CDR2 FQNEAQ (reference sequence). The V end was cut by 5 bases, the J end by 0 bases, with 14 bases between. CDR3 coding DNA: TGTGCCAGCAGCCCTAGGGCGGGACCCTCCTACGAGCAGTACTTC. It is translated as CASSPRAGPSYEQYF.

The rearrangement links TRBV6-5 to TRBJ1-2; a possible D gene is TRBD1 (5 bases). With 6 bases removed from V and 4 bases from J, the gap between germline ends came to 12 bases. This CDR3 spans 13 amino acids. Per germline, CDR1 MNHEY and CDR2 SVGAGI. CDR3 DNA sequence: TGTGCCAGCAGGCGCCAGGGCGGCTATGGCTACACCTTC. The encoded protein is CASRRQGGYGYTF.

CDR3: CSVVGSGDNNEQFF. The CDR3 nucleotides read TGCAGCGTTGTCGGTAGCGGGGATAACAATGAGCAGTTCTTC. The V call is TRBV29-1, the J call TRBJ2-1; 8 bases line up with TRBD2. After removal of 4 bases from V and 5 bases from J, the junction contained 7 bases not matched to a gene. The CDR3 loop spans 14 amino acids. The germline gives CDR1 SQVTM, CDR2 ANQGSEA.

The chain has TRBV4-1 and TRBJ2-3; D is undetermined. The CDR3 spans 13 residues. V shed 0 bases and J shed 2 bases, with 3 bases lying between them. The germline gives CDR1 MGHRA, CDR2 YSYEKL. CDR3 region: CASSQDPTDTQYF. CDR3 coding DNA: TGCGCCAGCAGCCAAGATCCCACAGATACGCAGTATTTT.

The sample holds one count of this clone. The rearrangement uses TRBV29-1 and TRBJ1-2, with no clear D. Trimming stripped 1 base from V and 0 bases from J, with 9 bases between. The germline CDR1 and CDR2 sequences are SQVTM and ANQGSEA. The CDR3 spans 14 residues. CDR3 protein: CSVEARSSNYGYTF. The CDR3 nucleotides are TGCAGCGTTGAAGCAAGAAGTTCTAACTATGGCTACACCTTC.

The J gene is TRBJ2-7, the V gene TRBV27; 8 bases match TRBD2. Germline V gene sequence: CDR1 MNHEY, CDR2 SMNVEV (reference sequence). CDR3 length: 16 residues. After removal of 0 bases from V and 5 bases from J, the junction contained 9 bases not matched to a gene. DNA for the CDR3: TGTGCCAGCAGTTTATCCTCGGGAGGGGCTAGGCACGAGCAGTACTTC. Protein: CASSLSSGGARHEQYF.

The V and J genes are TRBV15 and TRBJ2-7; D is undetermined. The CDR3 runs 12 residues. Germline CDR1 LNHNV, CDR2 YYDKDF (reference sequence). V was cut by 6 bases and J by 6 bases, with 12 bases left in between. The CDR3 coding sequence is TGTGCCACCAGTGACGAGTGGGGCGAGCAGTACTTC. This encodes CATSDEWGEQYF.

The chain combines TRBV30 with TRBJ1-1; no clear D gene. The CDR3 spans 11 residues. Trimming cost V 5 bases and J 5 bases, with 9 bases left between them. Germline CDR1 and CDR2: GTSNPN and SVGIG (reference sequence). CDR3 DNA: TGTGCCTGGCGCCCTGGTACTGAAGCTTTCTTT. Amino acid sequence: CAWRPGTEAFF.

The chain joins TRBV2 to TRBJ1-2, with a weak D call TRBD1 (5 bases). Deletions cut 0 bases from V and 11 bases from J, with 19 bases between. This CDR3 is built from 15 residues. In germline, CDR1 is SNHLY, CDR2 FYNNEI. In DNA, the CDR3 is TGTGCCAGCAGTGAAGCGACCGGGACGGGTCCATGGTACACCTTC. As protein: CASSEATGTGPWYTF.